These 11 T cell receptor beta chains came from one sample sequenced in a study of T cell repertoires in cytomegalovirus infection. TCRdb reprocessed the reads with MiXCR, giving one entry per CDR3 protein. The top ten hold less than 3.5% of the sample, which has 150,000 to 200,000 distinct CDR3 sequences, about 21% seen once. Source material: PBMCs. All receptors come from a human donor in good health (CMV status not recorded). Some clones in this sample may be carry-over from other donors' samples.

The V and J genes are TRBV11-2 and TRBJ1-6, with TRBD1 matching 8 bases. Germline V gives CDR1 SGHAT, CDR2 FQNNGV. V was pared by 6 bases and J by 6 bases, with 10 bases of the junction left unmatched. The CDR3 totals 16 residues. CDR3 DNA: TGTGCCAGCAGAGAGACAGGGGATCCTTCTAATTCACCCCTCCACTTT. This encodes CASRETGDPSNSPLHF.

The V call is TRBV20-1, the J call TRBJ2-5; 9 bases are shared with TRBD2. The V and J ends lost 3 bases and 4 bases, in that order; junction bases with no gene match: 9. CDR1 and CDR2 from the germline V gene are DFQATT and SNEGSKA (reference sequence). The CDR3 spans 15 residues. CDR3 bases: TGCAGTGCTAGCACTCGGCGGGGGGGGGGAGAGACCCAGTACTTC. Amino acids: CSASTRRGGGETQYF.

V is TRBV5-5 and J is TRBJ1-1; possibly TRBD1 for D (5 bases). The CDR3 runs 14 residues. Looked up from germline, CDR1 is SGHKS and CDR2 is YYEKEE (reference sequence). V lost 0 bases, J lost 5 bases, and 11 bases lay in between. CDR3 DNA: TGTGCCAGCAGCTTGGACGGGGGAGGTACTGAAGCTTTCTTT. Its translation: CASSLDGGGTEAFF.

The rearrangement links TRBV7-2 to TRBJ2-7; 14 nucleotides agree with TRBD2. With 4 bases clipped from V and 2 bases from J, the junction kept 7 bases outside the gene matches. Germline V lookup: CDR1 SGHTA, CDR2 FQGNSA. The CDR3 is 17 amino acids. The CDR3 loop reads CASSYGTSGSIPYEQYF. The CDR3 DNA is TGTGCCAGCAGCTACGGGACTAGCGGGAGTATCCCCTACGAGCAGTACTTC.

This clonotype has a count of ten or more. V is TRBV11-3 and J is TRBJ2-1, with 12 bases lining up with TRBD2. V gave up 5 bases and J gave up 2 bases; unmatched junction bases: 10. The CDR3 sequence is 18 residues long. Germline V gives CDR1 SGHNT, CDR2 YENEEA. The CDR3 bases are TGTGCCAGCAGCCTTAGACTAGCGGGAGAGGACCCCTACAATGAGCAGTTCTTC. This encodes CASSLRLAGEDPYNEQFF.

This clonotype was recorded a few times. V is TRBV29-1 and J is TRBJ2-1; 7 bases are a match to TRBD1. Germline V lookup: CDR1 SQVTM, CDR2 ANQGSEA. V gave up 3 bases and J gave up 6 bases; unmatched junction bases: 8. The CDR3 extends over 14 amino acids. CDR3 in amino acids: CSVDEDRAFNEQFF. The CDR3 DNA reads TGCAGCGTTGACGAAGACAGGGCTTTCAATGAGCAGTTCTTC.

This clonotype was counted only a few times. The V gene is TRBV19, the J gene TRBJ2-5; TRBD1 agrees at 7 bases. J lost 5 bases, V lost 4 bases, and 10 bases had no gene match. The CDR3 length is 15 residues. Germline CDR1 and CDR2: LNHDA and SQIVND (reference sequence). In nucleotides, the CDR3 is TGTGCCAGTAGTACTCCGGGACAGTCTCGGGAGACCCAGTACTTC. This gives the protein CASSTPGQSRETQYF.

This clonotype turned up a few times. J is TRBJ2-1 and V is TRBV28; 7 nucleotides agree with TRBD2. The CDR3 contains 17 residues. From germline, CDR1 is MDHEN and CDR2 SYDVKM. V lost 1 base and J lost 2; bases outside the gene matches: 8. This chain's CDR3 is CASSLSASGSPYNEQFF. CDR3 DNA: TGTGCCAGCAGTTTATCGGCTAGCGGTTCCCCCTACAATGAGCAGTTCTTC.

V and J are TRBV7-3 and TRBJ2-2, with D uncertain. Germline V gene data show CDR1 as SGHTA and CDR2 as FQGTGA. The CDR3 is made up of 15 amino acids. Trimming left V 2 bases short and J 5 bases short, with 12 bases between. CDR3 in amino acids: CASSLGSGWTGELFF. Here the CDR3 DNA reads TGTGCCAGCAGCTTAGGTTCCGGGTGGACCGGGGAGCTGTTTTTT.

This clonotype was counted only a few times. The chain joins TRBV28 to TRBJ2-1, with 8 bases aligning to TRBD1. Germline CDR1 reads MDHEN; CDR2 reads SYDVKM. The CDR3 spans 15 residues. V dropped 4 bases and J dropped 7; count of bases not matched to a gene: 9. The CDR3 coding sequence is TGTGCCAGCAGTTCGAGGACAGGGTTAATAAATGAGCAGTTCTTC. Its translation: CASSSRTGLINEQFF.

In this sample, this clonotype turned up a few times. The CDR3 reads CASGLAGNTGELFF. DNA for the CDR3: TGTGCCAGCGGACTAGCGGGAAACACCGGGGAGCTGTTTTTT. The chain employs TRBV11-2 and TRBJ2-2, with TRBD2 matching 12 bases. The CDR3 consists of 14 residues. With 8 bases clipped from V and 2 bases from J, the junction kept 0 bases outside the gene matches. Germline V gene lookup returns CDR1 SGHAT and CDR2 FQNNGV.